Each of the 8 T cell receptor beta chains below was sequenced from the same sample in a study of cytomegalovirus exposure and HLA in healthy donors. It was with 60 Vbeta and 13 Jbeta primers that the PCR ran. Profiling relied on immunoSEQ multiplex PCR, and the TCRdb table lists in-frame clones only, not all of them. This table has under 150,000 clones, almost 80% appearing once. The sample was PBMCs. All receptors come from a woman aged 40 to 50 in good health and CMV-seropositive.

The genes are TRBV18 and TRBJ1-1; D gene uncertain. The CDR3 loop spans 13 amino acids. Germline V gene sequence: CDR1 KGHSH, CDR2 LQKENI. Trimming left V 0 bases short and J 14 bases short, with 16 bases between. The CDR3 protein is CASSPPMRGTVFF. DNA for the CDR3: TGTGCCAGCTCACCACCGATGCGGGGTACAGTCTTCTTT.

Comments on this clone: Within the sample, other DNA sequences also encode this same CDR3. CDR3 coding DNA: TGTGCCAGCAGTTTATCAGCGTTGAACACTGAAGCTTTCTTT. The encoded protein is CASSLSALNTEAFF. The V and J genes are TRBV27 and TRBJ1-1; no definite D call. CDR3 length equals 14 residues. The germline V gene has CDR1 MNHEY and CDR2 SMNVEV (reference sequence). The V end was cut by 0 bases, the J end by 0 bases, with 5 bases between.

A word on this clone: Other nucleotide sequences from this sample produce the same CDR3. DNA for the CDR3: TGTGCCAGCAGCTTAGACAGGTTGAACACTGAAGCTTTCTTT. It codes for CASSLDRLNTEAFF. The chain recombines TRBV7-9 with TRBJ1-1; TRBD1 is a possible D gene (5 bases). Germline CDR1 reads SEHNR; CDR2 reads FQNEAQ (reference sequence). V gave up 1 base and J gave up 0 bases, with 6 bases separating them. There are 14 residues in the CDR3.

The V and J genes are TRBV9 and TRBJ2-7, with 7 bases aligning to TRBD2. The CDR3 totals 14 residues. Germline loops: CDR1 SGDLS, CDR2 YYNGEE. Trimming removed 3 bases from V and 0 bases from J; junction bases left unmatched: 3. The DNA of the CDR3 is TGTGCCAGCAGCGCCGGGGGGAGCTCCTACGAGCAGTACTTC. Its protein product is CASSAGGSSYEQYF.

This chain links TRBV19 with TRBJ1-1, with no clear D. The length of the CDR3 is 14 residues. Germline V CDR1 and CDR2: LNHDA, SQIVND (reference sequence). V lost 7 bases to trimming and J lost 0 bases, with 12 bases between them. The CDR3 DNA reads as TGTGCCAGTAAAGGCACAGCTTTGAACACTGAAGCTTTCTTT. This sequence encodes CASKGTALNTEAFF.

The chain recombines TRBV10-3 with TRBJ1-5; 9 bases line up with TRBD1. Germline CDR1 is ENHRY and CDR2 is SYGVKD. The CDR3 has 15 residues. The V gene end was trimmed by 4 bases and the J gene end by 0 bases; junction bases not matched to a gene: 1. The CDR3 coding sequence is TGTGCCATCAGTGGGACAGGGGATAGCAATCAGCCCCAGCATTTT. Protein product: CAISGTGDSNQPQHF.

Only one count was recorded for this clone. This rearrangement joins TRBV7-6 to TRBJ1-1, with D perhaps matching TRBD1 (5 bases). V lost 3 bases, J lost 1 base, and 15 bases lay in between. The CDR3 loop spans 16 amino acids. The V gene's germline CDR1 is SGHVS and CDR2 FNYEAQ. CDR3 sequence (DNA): TGTGCCAGCAGCTTTCGTCTTCCGGACAAGAACACTGAAGCTTTCTTT. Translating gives CASSFRLPDKNTEAFF.

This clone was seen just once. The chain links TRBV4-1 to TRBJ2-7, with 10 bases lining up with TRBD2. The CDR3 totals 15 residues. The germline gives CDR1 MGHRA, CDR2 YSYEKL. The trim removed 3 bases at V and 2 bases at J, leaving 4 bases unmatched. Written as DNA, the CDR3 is TGCGCCAGCAGCCAGAGAGCGGGGGGGCCCTACGAGCAGTACTTC. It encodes CASSQRAGGPYEQYF.